The 32 T cell receptor beta chains below were found in one sample sequenced in a study of regulatory T cells in long-lasting Graves disease. Time point meaning: newly diagnosed GD, antithyroid drugs for less than 3 months. Generation of the TCR library employed RNA extracted from PBMCs. Through Arm-PCR of CDR3 regions and iRepertoire HTBI primers, TCR beta libraries were built. MiXCR, applied by TCRdb to the multiplex PCR reads, yields one record per CDR3 protein. This table has fewer than 650,000 distinct CDR3 sequences, 16% appearing once. This sample was also put to use in a study of T cells in Graves' hyperthyroidism and ophthalmopathy.

The source was peripheral blood mononuclear cells (PBMCs), collected at new diagnosis, from a patient treated with antithyroid drugs. The receptors stem from a woman in her twenties or thirties with Graves disease.

At least ten counts were recorded for this clonotype. The J gene is TRBJ1-3, the V gene TRBV7-2; D uncertain. The germline V gene has CDR1 SGHTA and CDR2 FQGNSA. The CDR3 runs 14 residues. The V end lost 6 bases, the J end lost 2 bases, and 11 bases lay between the germline ends. The CDR3 protein is CASSRSTPGNTIYF. The CDR3 nucleotides read TGTGCCAGCAGTCGGAGTACCCCTGGAAACACCATATATTTT.

The genes are TRBV13 and TRBJ2-1; unclear D gene. Germline V gene data show CDR1 as PRHDT and CDR2 as FYEKMQ (reference sequence). Trimming left V 5 bases short and J 4 bases short, with 12 bases between. The CDR3 extends over 14 amino acids. This CDR3 is CASSPPAQYNEQFF. The CDR3 nucleotides read TGTGCCAGCAGCCCGCCTGCGCAATACAATGAGCAGTTCTTC.

This clonotype was seen repeatedly, ten times or more. This sequence joins TRBV10-3 and TRBJ1-6; D remains unclear. The V and J ends lost 4 bases and 0 bases respectively, with 7 bases between them. This CDR3 spans 15 amino acids. Germline lookup yields CDR1 ENHRY and CDR2 SYGVKD. The CDR3 DNA reads as TGTGCCATCAGTGTGGGCAGCTCCTATAATTCACCCCTCCACTTT. The encoded protein is CAISVGSSYNSPLHF.

This clonotype was picked up many times. The chain uses TRBV10-3 and TRBJ2-3, with D unclear. CDR1 and CDR2 (germline): ENHRY, SYGVKD. V was cut by 10 bases and J by 5 bases, with 19 bases left in between. This CDR3 is 14 amino acids long. The CDR3 nucleotides are TGTGCCACTACAAAGGGTTCCTTCGGAGATACGCAGTATTTT. It specifies CATTKGSFGDTQYF.

This clonotype was seen more than once but under ten times. The chain carries TRBV30 and TRBJ2-1, with D hard to call. V dropped 0 bases and J dropped 10 bases, with 4 bases sitting between them. CDR3 length: 10 residues. CDR1 is GTSNPN and CDR2 is SVGIG in the germline V gene (reference sequence). The CDR3 loop is CAWSVREQFF. Here the CDR3 DNA reads TGTGCCTGGAGTGTACGGGAGCAGTTCTTC.

The sample holds many counts of this clonotype. The chain joins TRBV28 to TRBJ2-4; D ambiguous. V dropped 5 bases and J dropped 0 bases, with 11 bases sitting between them. CDR3 size: 15 residues. CDR1 and CDR2 (germline): MDHEN, SYDVKM. In DNA form, the CDR3 reads TGTGCCAGCAGTAATTACGGCCTAGCCAAAAACATTCAGTACTTC. The encoded protein is CASSNYGLAKNIQYF.

The sample holds a few counts of this clonotype. The genes are TRBV9 and TRBJ1-3, with 7 bases aligning to TRBD1. The CDR3 sequence is 14 residues long. Trimming at V came to 3 bases and at J to 3 bases, leaving 3 bases not matched to a gene. Germline V gene lookup returns CDR1 SGDLS and CDR2 YYNGEE. The CDR3 is CASSGQGDGNTIYF. CDR3 in DNA: TGTGCCAGCAGCGGACAGGGTGATGGAAACACCATATATTTT.

The chain couples TRBV7-2 to TRBJ2-3; 7 nucleotides match TRBD1. Looked up from germline, CDR1 is SGHTA and CDR2 is FQGNSA. V dropped 2 bases and J dropped 1; count of bases not matched to a gene: 3. The CDR3 totals 15 residues. The CDR3 here is CASSLSDRRTDTQYF. In nucleotides, the CDR3 is TGTGCCAGCAGCTTATCGGACAGGCGCACAGATACGCAGTATTTT.

Remarks on this clonotype: Just one base apart from a much larger clone, this may be a read error. The rearrangement links TRBV27 to TRBJ2-1; possibly TRBD2 for D (5 bases). Between the trimmed V and J ends, which lost 2 bases and 8 bases, there was a span of 19 bases. The CDR3 contains 16 residues. The germline CDR1 and CDR2 sequences are MNHEY and SMNVEV (reference sequence). CDR3 DNA: TGTGCCAGCAGTTTACAGGACTCACCCACTGGGGATGAGCAGTTCTTC. This encodes CASSLQDSPTGDEQFF.

V and J are TRBV6-5 and TRBJ2-3; 8 bases map to TRBD1. Germline V lookup: CDR1 MNHEY, CDR2 SVGAGI. This CDR3 region has 15 residues. V trimming: 7 bases; J trimming: 6 bases; junction bases outside the gene matches: 12. The CDR3 DNA is TGTGCCAGCAAGTTACCGGGACAGGAGTCGGATACGCAGTATTTT. Amino acids: CASKLPGQESDTQYF.

The V gene is TRBV27, the J gene TRBJ2-3; perhaps TRBD1 as D (7 bases). Germline lookup yields CDR1 MNHEY and CDR2 SMNVEV (reference sequence). V was pared by 2 bases and J by 3 bases, with 12 bases between. This CDR3 contains 15 residues. Here the CDR3 DNA reads TGTGCCAGCAGTTTAGTCAGGGGGGAAACAGATACGCAGTATTTT. Amino acids: CASSLVRGETDTQYF.

The rearrangement joins TRBV20-1 to TRBJ2-1, with 7 bases fitting TRBD1. The CDR3 length is 15 residues. Germline CDR1 reads DFQATT; CDR2 reads SNEGSKA (reference sequence). The V gene end was trimmed by 7 bases and the J gene end by 1 base; junction bases not matched to a gene: 10. The CDR3 sequence: CSVTGTEISYNEQFF. The CDR3 nucleotides are TGCAGTGTTACCGGGACAGAGATTTCCTACAATGAGCAGTTCTTC.

In its sample, this clonotype was seen many times. This chain's CDR3 is CATRDWSSYNEQFF. The CDR3 DNA reads as TGTGCCACCAGAGACTGGAGCTCCTACAATGAGCAGTTCTTC. The chain is built from TRBV10-3 and TRBJ2-1; D unclear. Per the germline V gene, CDR1 is ENHRY and CDR2 is SYGVKD. The CDR3 contains 14 residues. Trimming removed 10 bases from V and 0 bases from J, with 13 bases in between.

This clonotype was recorded at least ten times. The V and J genes are TRBV28 and TRBJ2-7; 7 bases agree with TRBD1. This CDR3 is 14 amino acids long. The V gene end was trimmed by 6 bases and the J gene end by 0 bases; junction bases not matched to a gene: 5. CDR1 is MDHEN, CDR2 SYDVKM, per germline. CDR3 amino acids: CASRTGTVSYEQYF. The CDR3 DNA sequence: TGTGCCAGCAGGACCGGGACAGTCTCCTACGAGCAGTACTTC.

The chain is built from TRBV9 and TRBJ1-1; D uncertain. The V and J ends lost 4 bases and 4 bases respectively, with 11 bases between them. This CDR3 is 13 amino acids long. In germline, CDR1 is SGDLS, CDR2 YYNGEE. CDR3: CASSIKTGTEAFF. The DNA for the CDR3 is TGTGCCAGCAGCATTAAAACGGGCACTGAAGCTTTCTTT.

The table lists this clonotype with a few counts. The gene calls are TRBV10-3 and TRBJ1-1; unclear D gene. CDR1 and CDR2 from the germline V gene are ENHRY and SYGVKD. Trimming took off 10 bases at V and 2 bases at J, with 14 bases between the two ends. CDR3 length: 13 residues. CDR3 protein: CASTPVGNTEAFF. In DNA, the CDR3 is TGTGCCAGCACACCCGTGGGAAACACTGAAGCTTTCTTT.

This clonotype has only a few counts. This chain connects TRBV24-1 to TRBJ2-1; unclear D gene. The CDR3 has 12 residues. V was shortened by 12 bases and J by 5 bases, with 13 bases between the two germline ends. CDR1 and CDR2 from the germline V gene are KGHDR and SFDVKD. Here the CDR3 reads CAGYGPHNEQFF. In DNA, the CDR3 is TGTGCCGGCTACGGGCCTCACAATGAGCAGTTCTTC.

As for this clonotype: A single base separates this from a much larger clone, so it may be a read error. The chain has TRBV6-1 and TRBJ1-5; possible D gene TRBD1, 5 bases. Germline V gives CDR1 MNHNS, CDR2 SASEGT. CDR3 size: 18 residues. Trimming left V 5 bases short and J 2 bases short, with 22 bases between. The CDR3 loop is CASSPAGTLAVGNQPQHF. CDR3 nucleotides: TGTGCCAGCAGTCCCGCCGGGACCCTCGCTGTGGGCAATCAGCCCCAGCATTTT.

The sample holds a few counts of this clonotype. J is TRBJ1-2 and V is TRBV2, with 7 bases aligning to TRBD1. J was trimmed by 0 bases and V by 2 bases; bases with no gene match: 12. CDR3 length equals 18 residues. Germline values: CDR1 SNHLY, CDR2 FYNNEI. The DNA of the CDR3 is TGTGCCAGCAGTGAATTGTGGGGAGTGGGGACAGCTAACTATGGCTACACCTTC. Its translation is CASSELWGVGTANYGYTF.

The chain combines TRBV10-3 with TRBJ2-7; D is unresolved. The CDR3 is made up of 13 amino acids. CDR1 is ENHRY, CDR2 SYGVKD, per germline. V was shortened by 0 bases and J by 7 bases, with 10 bases between the two germline ends. The CDR3 is CAISESVTAEQYF. CDR3 DNA: TGTGCCATCAGTGAGTCCGTAACCGCGGAGCAGTACTTC.

To note about this clonotype: A much larger clone lies a single base off, so this may be a read error. This chain joins TRBV12-3 or TRBV12-4 and TRBJ2-7; weak D call: TRBD1 (6 bases). Trimming took 5 bases from V and 3 from J, leaving 11 bases between them. This CDR3 spans 13 amino acids. CDR3 in DNA: TGTGCCAGCAGTCCCAAAGGGGGCTACGAGCAGTACTTC. It yields the protein CASSPKGGYEQYF.

This clonotype has a handful of counts. The chain combines TRBV30 with TRBJ2-5, with D perhaps TRBD1 (6 bases). This CDR3 comprises 10 residues. The V and J ends lost 5 bases and 5 bases respectively, with 6 bases between them. Germline CDR1 GTSNPN, CDR2 SVGIG (reference sequence). The CDR3 reads CAWGGETQYF. Here the CDR3 DNA reads TGTGCCTGGGGGGGCGAGACCCAGTACTTC.

The V call is TRBV5-1, the J call TRBJ1-1; the D gene is possibly TRBD1 (5 bases). Looked up from germline, CDR1 is SGHRS and CDR2 is YFSETQ. This CDR3 contains 15 residues. The V end lost 4 bases, the J end lost 4 bases, and 17 bases lay between the germline ends. The CDR3, as DNA: TGCGCCAGCAGCAGGGACCGGGGGGGATTCACTGAAGCTTTCTTT. Protein: CASSRDRGGFTEAFF.

This clonotype came up a few times. The chain is built from TRBV20-1 and TRBJ1-1; D perhaps matches TRBD1 (5 bases). The V gene's germline CDR1 is DFQATT and CDR2 SNEGSKA (reference sequence). The ends were cut back, 2 bases at V and 3 bases at J, with 16 bases in the middle. This CDR3 comprises 15 residues. Here the CDR3 reads CSARKATAGDTEAFF. The CDR3 coding sequence is TGCAGTGCTAGAAAGGCGACCGCGGGGGACACTGAAGCTTTCTTT.

This clonotype occurred many times. The chain is built from TRBV6-1 and TRBJ1-2; maybe TRBD1 (6 bases). Between the trimmed V and J ends, which lost 5 bases and 4 bases, there was a span of 23 bases. This CDR3 comprises 17 residues. CDR1 is MNHNS and CDR2 is SASEGT in the germline V gene. CDR3 loop: CASSKDSPKGSVYGYTF. DNA of the CDR3: TGTGCCAGCAGTAAGGACAGCCCCAAAGGGTCTGTCTATGGCTACACCTTC.

A note on this clonotype: This may be a read error, as it is one base from a much larger clone. The rearrangement uses TRBV6-2 or TRBV6-3 and TRBJ1-2; a weak D match, TRBD1 (5 bases). CDR1 and CDR2 from the germline V gene are MNHEY and SVGEGT. There are 17 residues in the CDR3. Trimming cost V 0 bases and J 4 bases, with 18 bases left between them. As DNA, the CDR3 is TGTGCCAGCAGTTACTCGAAGGCCCGTGGGGGGGGCTATGGCTACACCTTC. Protein product: CASSYSKARGGGYGYTF.

The V gene is TRBV5-1, the J gene TRBJ2-1; D is unresolved. Trimming stripped 1 base from V and 7 bases from J, with 12 bases between. CDR3 length equals 14 residues. Germline V gives CDR1 SGHRS, CDR2 YFSETQ. Here the CDR3 DNA reads TGCGCCAGCAGCTTGTCTGAACGCTCGAATGAGCAGTTCTTC. Amino acid sequence: CASSLSERSNEQFF.

The chain joins TRBV11-2 to TRBJ1-6; TRBD1 is a possible D gene (6 bases). Germline V CDR1 and CDR2: SGHAT, FQNNGV. This CDR3 has 15 amino acids. V lost 4 bases, J lost 10 bases, and 17 bases lay in between. As DNA, the CDR3 is TGTGCCAGCAGCTCCACAGGGATGGTAATGTCACCCCTCCACTTT. Its protein is CASSSTGMVMSPLHF.

The chain has TRBV7-9 and TRBJ1-2, with a tentative D call TRBD1 (6 bases). Per the germline V gene, CDR1 is SEHNR and CDR2 is FQNEAQ (reference sequence). V was trimmed by 6 bases and J by 4 bases, leaving 18 bases between them. The CDR3 consists of 15 residues. The CDR3 is CASSYEDSHLYGYTF. CDR3 DNA sequence: TGTGCCAGCAGTTATGAGGACAGCCACCTCTATGGCTACACCTTC.

The chain recombines TRBV3-1 with TRBJ1-5; D is unclear. The CDR3 length is 13 residues. Trimming removed 7 bases from V and 4 bases from J, with 11 bases in between. The germline V gene has CDR1 LGHDT and CDR2 YNNKEL (reference sequence). CDR3 loop: CASNPAENQPQHF. The CDR3 DNA follows: TGTGCCAGCAACCCGGCAGAAAATCAGCCCCAGCATTTT.

J is TRBJ2-7 and V is TRBV5-1; unclear D gene. Germline assignment: CDR1 SGHRS and CDR2 YFSETQ. Trimming took 2 bases from V and 7 from J, leaving 19 bases between them. The CDR3 runs 15 residues. The CDR3 DNA reads TGCGCCAGCAGCTTAACCGGGCCCTACGATCTGGAGCAGTACTTC. Translated: CASSLTGPYDLEQYF.

The chain carries TRBV4-2 and TRBJ1-2; no firm D call. The V and J ends lost 0 bases and 4 bases respectively, with 12 bases between them. CDR1 is LGHNA, CDR2 YNFKEQ, per germline. The CDR3 runs 15 residues. CDR3 DNA sequence: TGTGCCAGCAGCCAAGATGGGCCCGCGGGCTATGGCTACACCTTC. Its protein is CASSQDGPAGYGYTF.